This T cell receptor (beta chain) was recorded in a study of T-cell reconstitution after alpha-beta-depleted transplantation in children. This clonotype has only a few counts. This sample's TCRbeta library carried unique molecular identifier barcodes. TCRdb called the PCR reads again in MiXCR, with one record for every CDR3 protein. The data hold some 200,000 distinct CDR3 sequences, with 13% to 15% observed a single time. Germline V lookup: CDR1 DFQATT, CDR2 SNEGSKA (reference sequence). Trimming took 4 bases from V and 2 from J; bases not matched to a gene: 7. The CDR3 runs to 15 residues. This chain connects TRBV20-1 to TRBJ2-7, with 11 bases aligning to TRBD2. The sequence came from a human donor who donated a stem cell graft to a child with acute lymphoblastic leukemia. The sequenced sample was PBMCs from the stem cell graft donor, obtained from the stem cell graft. The CDR3 DNA reads as TGCAGTGCTACCGCTAGCGGGAGGATCGCCTACGAGCAGTACTTC. Amino acid sequence: CSATASGRIAYEQYF.